These 14 T cell receptor beta chains were sequenced from one sample in a study of OX40 agonist ivuxolimab in advanced cancers. Measured with immunoSEQ multiplex PCR; TCRdb has only the in-frame clones, and not every one. The sample yields fewer than 80,000 clones, around 84% seen once. This material consisted of CD4+ or CD8+ T cells sorted from blood, taken in a trial of the OX40 agonist ivuxolimab. The origin of the receptors is an adult with an advanced solid tumor such as melanoma, head and neck, liver or kidney cancer.

The chain carries TRBV5-1 and TRBJ2-5, with 7 bases identical to TRBD2. Germline-derived CDR1 and CDR2 are SGHRS and YFSETQ. Trimming at V came to 4 bases and at J to 5 bases, leaving 8 bases not matched to a gene. The CDR3 totals 14 residues. CDR3 DNA: TGCGCCAGCAGCATCGGACTAGTTTTGGAGACCCAGTACTTC. Amino acids: CASSIGLVLETQYF.

This chain uses TRBV7-9 with TRBJ1-4; D unresolved. V was trimmed by 1 base and J by 4 bases, leaving 7 bases between them. The CDR3 loop spans 14 amino acids. In germline, CDR1 is SEHNR, CDR2 FQNEAQ (reference sequence). In DNA form, the CDR3 reads TGTGCCAGCAGCTTAGGACCCCATAATGAAAAACTGTTTTTT. Translation: CASSLGPHNEKLFF.

This clone was seen a handful of times. The J gene is TRBJ1-5, the V gene TRBV7-2, with TRBD1 matching over 7 bases. In germline, CDR1 is SGHTA, CDR2 FQGNSA. The CDR3 spans 15 residues. Germline trimming cut 5 bases from V and 0 bases from J; bases unmatched to any gene: 4. The chain's CDR3 is CASSAQGNSNQPQHF. The CDR3 DNA follows: TGTGCCAGCAGCGCACAGGGGAATAGCAATCAGCCCCAGCATTTT.

The CDR3 region has the DNA TGTGCCAGCAGCTTAGCAGGGAATGCGAACACTGAAGCTTTCTTT. This encodes CASSLAGNANTEAFF. The chain uses TRBV11-1 and TRBJ1-1; D call uncertain. The germline V gene encodes CDR1 SGHAT and CDR2 FQDESV (reference sequence). The CDR3 is 15 residues long. Trimming shortened V by 0 bases and J by 1 base, and 9 bases separated the two germline ends.

The chain combines TRBV28 with TRBJ2-7; D perhaps matches TRBD1 (6 bases). The CDR3 totals 14 residues. Germline-derived CDR1 and CDR2 are MDHEN and SYDVKM. V shed 6 bases and J shed 3 bases, with 15 bases lying between them. The CDR3, as DNA: TGTGCCAGCAGACTTTTGGACAGCGTCTACGAGCAGTACTTC. This encodes CASRLLDSVYEQYF.

A single count supports this clone. J is TRBJ1-1 and V is TRBV19; the D gene is possibly TRBD1 (6 bases). V was trimmed by 5 bases and J by 1 base, leaving 8 bases between them. Looked up from germline, CDR1 is LNHDA and CDR2 is SQIVND (reference sequence). The CDR3 extends over 13 amino acids. The CDR3 DNA sequence: TGTGCCAGTAGTTGGGACAAGAACACTGAAGCTTTCTTT. Its translation is CASSWDKNTEAFF.

The chain joins TRBV6-8 to TRBJ1-5; D remains ambiguous. Trimming pared 3 bases from V and 6 bases from J, leaving 12 bases between. The germline gives CDR1 MNHGY, CDR2 SAAAGT. The length of the CDR3 is 14 residues. The CDR3 reads CASSYKGKGQPQHF. DNA of the CDR3: TGTGCCAGCAGTTATAAGGGAAAGGGTCAGCCCCAGCATTTT.

This chain connects TRBV9 to TRBJ2-5; 8 bases line up with TRBD2. Unmatched junction bases numbered 11, after V lost 0 bases and J lost 4 bases. Germline V gene sequence: CDR1 SGDLS, CDR2 YYNGEE. The CDR3 has 17 residues. Here the CDR3 reads CASSVATGLDGAETQYF. CDR3 DNA sequence: TGTGCCAGCAGCGTAGCTACGGGACTAGATGGTGCAGAGACCCAGTACTTC.

The rearrangement uses TRBV10-3 and TRBJ2-1; 8 bases agree with TRBD1. Per germline, CDR1 ENHRY and CDR2 SYGVKD. The trim removed 6 bases at V and 6 bases at J, leaving 7 bases unmatched. This CDR3 is 14 amino acids long. The CDR3 nucleotides read TGTGCCATCAGGCGAGACAGGGGAGGCAATGAGCAGTTCTTC. Its translation is CAIRRDRGGNEQFF.

V usage is TRBV19 and J usage is TRBJ1-2; D ambiguous. Germline V gives CDR1 LNHDA, CDR2 SQIVND (reference sequence). CDR3 length: 13 amino acids. V lost 5 bases and J 3 bases, leaving 10 bases between the germline ends. DNA of the CDR3: TGTGCCAGTAGTTTCGGGCGAGACTATGGCTACACCTTC. Translated: CASSFGRDYGYTF. Full variable domain (remainder filled in from reference TRBV19 and TRBJ1-2): DGGITQSPKYLFRKEGQNVTLSCEQNLNHDAMYWYRQDPGQGLRLIYYSQIVNDFQKGDIAEGYSVSREKKESFPLTVTSAQKNPTAFYLCASSFGRDYGYTFGSGTRLTVV.

This chain connects TRBV4-3 to TRBJ2-4; D perhaps matches TRBD2 (6 bases). V was shortened by 0 bases and J by 3 bases, with 12 bases between the two germline ends. Germline CDR1 and CDR2: LGHNA and YSLEER. The CDR3 has 16 amino acids. CDR3 bases: TGCGCCAGCAGCCAAGAATTGGGGGGAGTCAAAAACATTCAGTACTTC. Translating gives CASSQELGGVKNIQYF.

This clone has a handful of counts. The chain combines TRBV9 with TRBJ1-5, with unresolved D. The CDR3 is 15 residues long. Between the trimmed V and J ends, which lost 5 bases and 0 bases, there was a span of 12 bases. Looked up from germline, CDR1 is SGDLS and CDR2 is YYNGEE. This chain's CDR3 is CASSPSSTSNQPQHF. CDR3 coding DNA: TGTGCCAGCAGTCCCAGTTCCACTAGCAATCAGCCCCAGCATTTT.

The rearrangement joins TRBV6-6 to TRBJ1-1; 7 bases fit TRBD1. The CDR3 has 14 residues. In germline, CDR1 is MNHNY, CDR2 SVGAGI (reference sequence). The junction had 6 bases not matched to a gene; V was cut back by 7 bases and J by 1 base. CDR3 amino acids: CASIQGSGNTEAFF. Written as DNA, the CDR3 is TGTGCCAGCATACAGGGGTCCGGGAACACTGAAGCTTTCTTT.

The V and J genes are TRBV5-1 and TRBJ1-3; 8 bases agree with TRBD1. Germline CDR1 is SGHRS and CDR2 is YFSETQ. The CDR3 is 15 amino acids. The V segment lost 8 bases and the J segment 0 bases; nucleotides outside the gene matches: 7. This chain's CDR3 is CASRTGPTSGNTIYF. CDR3 in DNA: TGCGCCAGTAGGACAGGGCCCACCTCTGGAAACACCATATATTTT.